This T cell receptor beta chain was identified during a study of blood T cells in healthy people across ages. Whole-study findings and limits: Naive CD4+ cells and diversity were both higher in long-lived donors than in aged donors.

The use of a sample-barcoded 5' primer and a J-beta primer mix characterized a second PCR of roughly 6 to 11 cycles. Each CDR3 protein gets one entry after TCRdb re-called the 5' RACE reads with MiXCR. The data contain roughly 1,700,000 distinct CDR3 sequences, under 30% of them singletons. The length of the CDR3 is 13 residues. From germline, CDR1 is SQVTM and CDR2 ANQGSEA. V lost 6 bases to trimming and J lost 3 bases; unmatched junction nucleotides: 7. There are a few counts of this clonotype. Its specificity is unknown. The chain combines TRBV29-1 with TRBJ1-2; 7 nucleotides line up with TRBD1. The clonotype originates from a woman in her 30s in good health. Material: blood. DNA of the CDR3: TGCAGCGTGCAGGGGGGCAGTGACTATGGCTACACCTTC. Residues: CSVQGGSDYGYTF.